The rows below give T cell receptor beta chains drawn from one sample of a study of molecular identifiers for immune sequencing clone quantification. TCRdb re-called the PCR reads with MiXCR, one entry per CDR3 protein. The data show about 510,000 distinct CDR3 sequences, about 25% seen once. The sample taken for sequencing was naive CD8+ T cells from blood, with Jurkat cell RNA spiked in. Source of these receptors: a human donor in good health. Some libraries in this study had Jurkat cell RNA spiked in. Each CDR3 is given with its conserved first and last residue. A D gene is named only where the DNA matches it firmly. Clone size is given for some rows only: seen once, a few or many times, or a class if the clone is expanded.

CDR3,DNA,V,J,size,D
CASAETPSYEQYF,TGTGCCAGTGCCGAGACACCTTCCTACGAGCAGTACTTC,TRBV19,TRBJ2-7,many,.
CASSSTGTGTFTSSGANVLTF,TGTGCCAGCAGTTCTACCGGGACAGGGACATTTACAAGCTCTGGGGCCAACGTCCTGACTTTC,TRBV6-5,TRBJ2-6,many,TRBD1
CASSQIIQGITDTQYF,TGTGCCAGCTCCCAGATTATTCAGGGGATCACAGATACGCAGTATTTT,TRBV27,TRBJ2-3,.,.
CASSGGTATYYEQYF,TGTGCCAGCAGCGGGGGGACAGCCACATACTACGAGCAGTACTTC,TRBV5-6,TRBJ2-7,many,.
CASSHGGFSTDTQYF,TGTGCCAGCAGCCATGGAGGGTTTAGCACAGATACGCAGTATTTT,TRBV4-2,TRBJ2-3,many,.
CASSLDGATEAFF,TGTGCCAGCAGTTTGGACGGGGCGACTGAAGCTTTCTTT,TRBV6-2/TRBV6-3,TRBJ1-1,few,.
CASSNKADTPGEKLFF,TGTGCCAGCAGTAACAAGGCGGACACCCCAGGTGAAAAACTGTTTTTT,TRBV7-9,TRBJ1-4,few,.
CSVEATEANTGELFF,TGCAGCGTTGAAGCGACAGAAGCGAACACCGGGGAGCTGTTTTTT,TRBV29-1,TRBJ2-2,many,.
CASSYYIYEQYF,TGTGCCAGCAGTTATTACATCTACGAGCAGTACTTC,TRBV6-6,TRBJ2-7,many,.
CASSPSVAGQPQHF,TGTGCCAGTAGTCCCTCAGTTGCGGGACAGCCCCAGCATTTT,TRBV19,TRBJ1-5,.,.
CASSLTPGGSGGYNEQFF,TGTGCCAGCAGCTTAACCCCGGGGGGCAGCGGGGGATACAATGAGCAGTTCTTC,TRBV7-9,TRBJ2-1,.,TRBD2
CASKGTANTGELFF,TGTGCCAGTAAGGGGACAGCGAACACCGGGGAGCTGTTTTTT,TRBV19,TRBJ2-2,.,TRBD1
CASGGTSGDYEQYF,TGTGCCAGCGGCGGGACTAGCGGGGACTACGAGCAGTACTTC,TRBV7-9,TRBJ2-7,few,TRBD2
CASSPTGGEGNEQFF,TGTGCCAGCAGCCCTACAGGGGGCGAGGGGAATGAGCAGTTCTTC,TRBV7-2,TRBJ2-1,many,TRBD1
CASSPGGRPGRPGTYNEQFF,TGTGCCAGCAGCCCCGGCGGGCGGCCCGGGCGCCCTGGAACCTACAATGAGCAGTTCTTC,TRBV11-2,TRBJ2-1,.,.
CASSYSEGFEQYF,TGTGCCAGCAGTTACTCTGAGGGGTTCGAGCAGTACTTC,TRBV6-2/TRBV6-3,TRBJ2-7,few,.
CASSFESADRVDSPLHF,TGCGCCAGCAGCTTCGAGTCGGCGGACAGGGTGGATTCACCCCTCCACTTT,TRBV5-1,TRBJ1-6,.,TRBD1
CANPLRDHFLTQYF,TGCGCCAACCCTCTCCGGGACCACTTCCTTACGCAGTATTTT,TRBV23-1,TRBJ2-3,.,.
CSAVYRGRVIGTEAFF,TGCAGTGCTGTTTACAGGGGAAGAGTTATCGGCACTGAAGCTTTCTTT,TRBV20-1,TRBJ1-1,many,TRBD1
CASSYTSTDTLYF,TGTGCCAGCAGTTACACCTCCACAGATACGCTGTATTTT,TRBV6-2/TRBV6-3,TRBJ2-3,.,.
CASSPTSGRSSDTQYF,TGTGCCAGCAGCCCAACTAGCGGGAGAAGCTCAGATACGCAGTATTTT,TRBV14,TRBJ2-3,many,TRBD2
CASSLGLSTDTQYF,TGTGCCAGCAGCCTTGGACTAAGCACAGATACGCAGTATTTT,TRBV7-2,TRBJ2-3,many,.
CGVGTGATYEQYF,TGCGGCGTTGGGACAGGGGCCACCTACGAGCAGTACTTC,TRBV29-1,TRBJ2-7,.,TRBD1
CASSLAQSSTDTQYF,TGTGCCAGCAGCTTAGCGCAGTCTAGCACAGATACGCAGTATTTT,TRBV7-8,TRBJ2-3,many,.
CASSLVAVSGGALYNEQFF,TGTGCCAGCAGCTTAGTTGCCGTCAGCGGGGGGGCCCTCTACAATGAGCAGTTCTTC,TRBV11-2,TRBJ2-1,.,TRBD2